The clone carrying this T cell receptor beta chain was detected only a few times. Its antigen is unidentified. Expressed TCRB transcripts were sequenced because the entire RNA isolate underwent reverse transcription. Clones were read by immunoSEQ multiplex PCR, and TCRdb kept only the in-frame ones, dropping some. The sample carries 250,000 or so clones, over 11% recorded once. This sample is drawn from a study of beta chain features in type 1 diabetes. The wider study: There were 107,917,701 sorted cells examined across all samples. Study observations and caveats: All four CD4+ subsets from Type 1 diabetes patients carried moderately but significantly shorter TCRB CDR3s.

CDR3 length: 14 amino acids. Trimming removed 6 bases from V and 4 bases from J; junction bases left unmatched: 6. Per the germline V gene, CDR1 is SGDLS and CDR2 is YYNGEE. Per donor, one heparinised blood draw averaged roughly 120 mL. This chain links TRBV9 with TRBJ2-1; 8 bases fit TRBD1. The TCR comes from a young man with type 1 diabetes. The sample comprised naive CD4+ T cells from blood. CDR3 coding DNA: TGTGCCAGCACCAGGGGGACAGGTTACAATGAGCAGTTCTTC. This codes for CASTRGTGYNEQFF.